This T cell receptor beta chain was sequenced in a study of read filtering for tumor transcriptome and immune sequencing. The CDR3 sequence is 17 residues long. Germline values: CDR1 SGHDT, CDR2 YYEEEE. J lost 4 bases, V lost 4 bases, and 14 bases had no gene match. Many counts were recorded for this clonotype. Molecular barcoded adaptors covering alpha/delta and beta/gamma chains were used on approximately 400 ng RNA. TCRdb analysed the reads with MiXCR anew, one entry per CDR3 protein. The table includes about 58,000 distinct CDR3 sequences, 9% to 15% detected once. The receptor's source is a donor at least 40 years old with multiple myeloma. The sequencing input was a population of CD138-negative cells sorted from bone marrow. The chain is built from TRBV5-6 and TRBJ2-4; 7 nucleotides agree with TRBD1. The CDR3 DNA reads TGTGCCAGCAGCCTGAGGTACCCAGGGGGACGAAAAAACATTCAGTACTTC. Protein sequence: CASSLRYPGGRKNIQYF.